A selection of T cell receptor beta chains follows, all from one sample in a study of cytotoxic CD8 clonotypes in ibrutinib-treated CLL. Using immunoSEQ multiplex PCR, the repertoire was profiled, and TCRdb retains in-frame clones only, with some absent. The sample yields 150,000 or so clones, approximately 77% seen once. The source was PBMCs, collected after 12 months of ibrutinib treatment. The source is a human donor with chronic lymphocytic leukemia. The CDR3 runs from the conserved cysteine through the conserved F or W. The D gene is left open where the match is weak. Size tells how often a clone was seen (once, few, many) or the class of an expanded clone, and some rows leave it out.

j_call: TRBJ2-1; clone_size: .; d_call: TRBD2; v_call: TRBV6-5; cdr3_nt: TGTGCCAGCAGTTACTCGGGACTAGCGGACAATGAGCAGTTCTTC; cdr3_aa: CASSYSGLADNEQFF
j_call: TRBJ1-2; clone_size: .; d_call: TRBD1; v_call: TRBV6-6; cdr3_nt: TGTGCCAGCAGTTATGGGACAGGGGGGAGGTATGGCTACACCTTC; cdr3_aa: CASSYGTGGRYGYTF
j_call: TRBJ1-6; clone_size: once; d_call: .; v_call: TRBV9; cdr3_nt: TGTGCCAGCAGCGTAGTGGCCAACGGGGGTTCACCCCTCCACTTT; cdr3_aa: CASSVVANGGSPLHF
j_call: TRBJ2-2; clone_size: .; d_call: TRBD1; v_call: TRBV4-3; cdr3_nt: TGCGCCAGCAGCCGGGACAGCCGAGGGACCGGGGAGCTGTTTTTT; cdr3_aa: CASSRDSRGTGELFF
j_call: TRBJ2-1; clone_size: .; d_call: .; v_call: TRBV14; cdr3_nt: TGTGCCAGCAGCCAAGAGAGCGGGTATCACTTTTACAATGAGCAGTTCTTC; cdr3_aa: CASSQESGYHFYNEQFF
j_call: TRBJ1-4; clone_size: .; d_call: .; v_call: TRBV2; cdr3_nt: TGTGCCAGCTCCGAGATCACAACTAATGAAAAACTGTTTTTT; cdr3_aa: CASSEITTNEKLFF
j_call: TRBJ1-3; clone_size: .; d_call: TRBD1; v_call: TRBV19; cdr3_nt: TGTGCCAGTGTGGGACAGGGTGAAGGAAACACCATATATTTT; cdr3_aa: CASVGQGEGNTIYF
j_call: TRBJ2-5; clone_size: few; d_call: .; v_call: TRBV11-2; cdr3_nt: TGTGCCAGCAGCTTAGGAACAGGCCCAACAGGGAACCAAGAGACCCAGTACTTC; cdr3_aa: CASSLGTGPTGNQETQYF
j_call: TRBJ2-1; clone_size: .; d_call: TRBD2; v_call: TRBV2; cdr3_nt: TGTGCCAGCAAGGGGGCTAGCGGGGACAATGAGCAGTTCTTC; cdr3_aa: CASKGASGDNEQFF
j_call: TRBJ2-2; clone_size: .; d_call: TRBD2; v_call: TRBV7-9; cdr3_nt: TGTGCCAGCACCCCGGGACTAGCGGGCACCGGGGAGCTGTTTTTT; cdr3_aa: CASTPGLAGTGELFF
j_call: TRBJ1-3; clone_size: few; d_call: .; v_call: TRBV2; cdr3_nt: TGTGCCAGCAGCATGCAGGGTGGGTCTGGAAACACCATATATTTT; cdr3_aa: CASSMQGGSGNTIYF
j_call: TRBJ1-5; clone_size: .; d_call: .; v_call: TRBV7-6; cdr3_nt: TGTGCCAGCAGCCCCCCGGCCCCTTTACGGCCCCAGCATTTT; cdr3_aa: CASSPPAPLRPQHF
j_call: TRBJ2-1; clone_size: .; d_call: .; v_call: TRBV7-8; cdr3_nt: TGTGCCAGCAGCTTCCAGGGGTCTTCCTACAATGAGCAGTTCTTC; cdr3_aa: CASSFQGSSYNEQFF
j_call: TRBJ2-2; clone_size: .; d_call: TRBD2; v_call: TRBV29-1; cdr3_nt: TGCAGCGTTGGGAGGGAGGGGCCCACCGGGGAGCTGTTTTTT; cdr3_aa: CSVGREGPTGELFF
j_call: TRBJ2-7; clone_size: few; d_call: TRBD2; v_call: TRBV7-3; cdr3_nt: TGTGCCAGCAGCGCTAGCGGGGGTCGCTACGAGCAGTACTTC; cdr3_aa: CASSASGGRYEQYF
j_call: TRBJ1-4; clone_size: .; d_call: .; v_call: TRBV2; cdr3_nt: TGTGCCAGCAGGAGTCAGACAGGAAATAATGAAAAACTGTTTTTT; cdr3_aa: CASRSQTGNNEKLFF
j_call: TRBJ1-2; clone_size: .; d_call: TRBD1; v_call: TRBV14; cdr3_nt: TGTGCCAGCAGCCCCACGACAGGGGATCGCTATGGCTACACCTTC; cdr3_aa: CASSPTTGDRYGYTF
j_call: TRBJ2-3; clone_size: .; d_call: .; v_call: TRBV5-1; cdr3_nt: TGCGCCAGCAGCTTACTCCTGACAGGGACTAGCACAGATACGCAGTATTTT; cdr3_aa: CASSLLLTGTSTDTQYF
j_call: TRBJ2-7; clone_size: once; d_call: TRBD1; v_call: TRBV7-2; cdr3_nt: TGTGCCAGCAGCTCTCAGGGGGCCTACGAGCAGTACTTC; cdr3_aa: CASSSQGAYEQYF
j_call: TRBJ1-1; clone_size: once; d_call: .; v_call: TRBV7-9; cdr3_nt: TGTGCCAGCAGCTTAACAGGGTTGAGAACTGAAGCTTTCTTT; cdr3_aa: CASSLTGLRTEAFF
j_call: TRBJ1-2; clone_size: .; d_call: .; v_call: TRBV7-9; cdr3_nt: TGTGCCAGCAGCCCTAACACGGCAGGAACTATCGGCTACACCTTC; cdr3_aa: CASSPNTAGTIGYTF
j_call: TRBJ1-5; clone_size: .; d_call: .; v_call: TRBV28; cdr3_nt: TGTGCCAGCAGTTTCGGTCAGCCCCAGCATTTT; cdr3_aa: CASSFGQPQHF
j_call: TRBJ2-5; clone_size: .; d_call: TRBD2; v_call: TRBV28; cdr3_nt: TGTGCCAGCAGTTTCCCGACAGGGACTAGCGGGGAGAACCAATACCAAGAGACCCAGTACTTC; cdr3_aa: CASSFPTGTSGENQYQETQYF
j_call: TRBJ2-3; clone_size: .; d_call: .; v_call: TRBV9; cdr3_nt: TGTGCCAGCAGCGTAGCTACGGATACGCAGTATTTT; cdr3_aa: CASSVATDTQYF
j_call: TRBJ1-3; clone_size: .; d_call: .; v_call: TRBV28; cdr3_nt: TGTGCCAGCAATAGCCCGGGACCCAGTAGGAGAAACACCATATATTTT; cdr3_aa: CASNSPGPSRRNTIYF
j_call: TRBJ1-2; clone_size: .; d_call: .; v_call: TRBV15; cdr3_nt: TGTGCCACCAGCGGGGGGACGACTGGCTACACCTTC; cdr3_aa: CATSGGTTGYTF
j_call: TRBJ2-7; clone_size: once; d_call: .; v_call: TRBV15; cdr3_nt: TGTGCCACCAGCGGTCCGATGGGGGCGGGACAGTACTTC; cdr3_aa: CATSGPMGAGQYF
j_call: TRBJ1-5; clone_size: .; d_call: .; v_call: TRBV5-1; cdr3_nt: TGCGCCAGCGCCCTTGGCGACAGAAGCAATCAGCCCCAGCATTTT; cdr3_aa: CASALGDRSNQPQHF
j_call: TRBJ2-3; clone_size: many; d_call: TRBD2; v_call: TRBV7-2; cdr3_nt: TGTGCCAGCAGCTTATACGGGGTTGGGCGAGGCGGGGGAGATACGCAGTATTTT; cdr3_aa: CASSLYGVGRGGGDTQYF
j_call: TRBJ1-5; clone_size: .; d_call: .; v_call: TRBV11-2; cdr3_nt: TGTGCCAGCAGCTTATATAGCAATCAGCCCCAGCATTTT; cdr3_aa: CASSLYSNQPQHF
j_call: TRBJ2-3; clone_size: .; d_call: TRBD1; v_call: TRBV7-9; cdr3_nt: TGTGCCAGCAGCTTTACTAGGGGGCTGGCAGATACTCAGTATTTT; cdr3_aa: CASSFTRGLADTQYF
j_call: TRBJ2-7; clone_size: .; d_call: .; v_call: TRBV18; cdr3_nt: TGTGCCAGCTCACCCCAGGCGGAAGGATACGAGCAGTACTTC; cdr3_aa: CASSPQAEGYEQYF
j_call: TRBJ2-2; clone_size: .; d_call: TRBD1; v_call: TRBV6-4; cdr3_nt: TGTGCCAGCAGTGCCGGGACAGGGGCTGCGACCGGGGAGCTGTTTTTT; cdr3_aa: CASSAGTGAATGELFF
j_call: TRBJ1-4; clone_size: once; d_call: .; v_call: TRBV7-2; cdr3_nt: TGTGCCAGCAGCTTAGCAGGGATGCCGGAAAAACTGTTTTTT; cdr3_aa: CASSLAGMPEKLFF
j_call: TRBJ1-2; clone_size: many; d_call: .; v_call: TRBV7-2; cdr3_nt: TGTGCCAGCAGCTCCTGGGGGGCGAACTATGGCTACACCTTC; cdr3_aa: CASSSWGANYGYTF
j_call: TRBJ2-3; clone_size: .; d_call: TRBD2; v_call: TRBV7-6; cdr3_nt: TGTGCCAGCAGACAGTACGGGAGGAGCACAGATACGCAGTATTTT; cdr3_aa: CASRQYGRSTDTQYF
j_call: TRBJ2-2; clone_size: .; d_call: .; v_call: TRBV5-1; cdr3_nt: TGCGCCAGCAACCGGGGGGCAGCGAACACCGGGGAGCTGTTTTTT; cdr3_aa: CASNRGAANTGELFF
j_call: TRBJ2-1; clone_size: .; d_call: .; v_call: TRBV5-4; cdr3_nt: TGTGCCAGCAGCCCCCCCCGGCAGGGGAAGGGCGAGCAGTTCTTC; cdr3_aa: CASSPPRQGKGEQFF
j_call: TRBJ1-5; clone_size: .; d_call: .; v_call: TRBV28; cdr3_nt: TGTGCCAGCAGTCCCCAATACGCAGGGAAGAGGGATCAGCCCCAGCATTTT; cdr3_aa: CASSPQYAGKRDQPQHF
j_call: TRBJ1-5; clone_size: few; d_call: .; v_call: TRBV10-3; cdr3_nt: TGTGCCATCAGTGAAGGGGAAGGTCGTAATCAGCCCCAGCATTTT; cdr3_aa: CAISEGEGRNQPQHF
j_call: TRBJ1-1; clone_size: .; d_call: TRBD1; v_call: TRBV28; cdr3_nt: TGTGCCAGCAGCCTATTCTCAGGGGGAGGCAATGAAGCTTTCTTT; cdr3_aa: CASSLFSGGGNEAFF
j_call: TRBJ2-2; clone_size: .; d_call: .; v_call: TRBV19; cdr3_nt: TGTGCCAGTAGACGGGACTCAGCGAACACCGGGGAGCTGTTTTTT; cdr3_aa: CASRRDSANTGELFF
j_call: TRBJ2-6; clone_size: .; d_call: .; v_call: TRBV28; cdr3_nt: TGTGCCAGCAGTTTTAAGGGTATCCCTGGGGCCAACGTCCTGACTTTC; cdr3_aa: CASSFKGIPGANVLTF
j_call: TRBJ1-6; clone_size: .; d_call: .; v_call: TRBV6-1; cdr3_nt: TGTGCCAGCAGTGAACAGGGTTATTCACCCCTCCACTTT; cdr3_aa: CASSEQGYSPLHF
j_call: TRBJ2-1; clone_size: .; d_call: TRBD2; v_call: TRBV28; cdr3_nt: TGTGCCAGCAGTTGGGCTAGCGGGGGGGCAGTCAATGAGCAGTTCTTC; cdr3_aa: CASSWASGGAVNEQFF
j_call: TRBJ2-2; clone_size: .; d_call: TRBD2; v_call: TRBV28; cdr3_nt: TGTGCCAGCAGATACCCCGGGACTAGCGTGGGGAAGGTCACCGGGGAGCTGTTTTTT; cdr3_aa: CASRYPGTSVGKVTGELFF
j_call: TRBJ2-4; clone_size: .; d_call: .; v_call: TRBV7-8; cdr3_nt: TGTGCCAGCAGCGCCCTAGGGATTGGGGGAATCACCAAAAACATTCAGTACTTC; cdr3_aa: CASSALGIGGITKNIQYF
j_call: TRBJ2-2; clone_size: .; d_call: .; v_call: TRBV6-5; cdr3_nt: TGTGCCAGCAGGGAGACAGGAAATTCTAGGCTGTTTTTT; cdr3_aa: CASRETGNSRLFF
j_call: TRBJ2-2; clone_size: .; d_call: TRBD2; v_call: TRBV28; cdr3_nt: TGTGCCAGCAGTTCTAGCGGGAGTAAGACCGGGGAGCTGTTTTTT; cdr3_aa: CASSSSGSKTGELFF
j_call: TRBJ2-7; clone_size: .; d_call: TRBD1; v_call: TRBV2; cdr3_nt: TGTGCCAGCAAGCAGGGGGCCTACGAGCAGTACTTC; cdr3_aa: CASKQGAYEQYF
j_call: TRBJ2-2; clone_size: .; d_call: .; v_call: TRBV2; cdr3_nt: TGTGCCAGCAGTGACCGAGACAGCAACACCGGGGAGCTGTTTTTT; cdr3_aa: CASSDRDSNTGELFF
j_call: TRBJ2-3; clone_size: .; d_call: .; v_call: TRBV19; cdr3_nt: TGTGCCAGTGGGGATACGCAGTATTTT; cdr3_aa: CASGDTQYF
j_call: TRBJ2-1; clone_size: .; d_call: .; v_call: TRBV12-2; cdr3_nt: TGTGCAAGTCGCTTAATCACTAGCGGGGTGCGCAATGAGCAGTTCTTC; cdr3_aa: CASRLITSGVRNEQFF
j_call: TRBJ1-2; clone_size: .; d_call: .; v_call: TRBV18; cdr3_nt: TGTGCCAGCTCACCATCCGAGGGACGGGGCTACACCTTC; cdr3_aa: CASSPSEGRGYTF
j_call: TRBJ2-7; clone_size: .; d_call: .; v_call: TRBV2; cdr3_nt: TGTGCCAGCAGGAGGGGTTCCTACGAGCAGTACTTC; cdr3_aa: CASRRGSYEQYF
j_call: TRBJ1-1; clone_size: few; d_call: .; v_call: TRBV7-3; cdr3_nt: TGTGCCAGCAGCTCTCAAGTGAACACTGAAGCTTTCTTT; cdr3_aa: CASSSQVNTEAFF
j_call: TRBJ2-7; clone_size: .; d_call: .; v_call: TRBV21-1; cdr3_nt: TGTGCCAGCAGCAAAGTACCGGACAGGGAATACGAGCAGTACTTC; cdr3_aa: CASSKVPDREYEQYF
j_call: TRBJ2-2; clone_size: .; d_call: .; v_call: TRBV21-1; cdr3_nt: TGTGCCAGCAGCAATCCCTTAGGGAGGCTGGACACCGGGGAGCTGTTTTTT; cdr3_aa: CASSNPLGRLDTGELFF
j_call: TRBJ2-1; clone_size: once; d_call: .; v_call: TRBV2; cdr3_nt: TGTGCCAGCAGTGAAAAGCCCCCAGGTATCTCCTACAATGAGCAGTTCTTC; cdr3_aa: CASSEKPPGISYNEQFF